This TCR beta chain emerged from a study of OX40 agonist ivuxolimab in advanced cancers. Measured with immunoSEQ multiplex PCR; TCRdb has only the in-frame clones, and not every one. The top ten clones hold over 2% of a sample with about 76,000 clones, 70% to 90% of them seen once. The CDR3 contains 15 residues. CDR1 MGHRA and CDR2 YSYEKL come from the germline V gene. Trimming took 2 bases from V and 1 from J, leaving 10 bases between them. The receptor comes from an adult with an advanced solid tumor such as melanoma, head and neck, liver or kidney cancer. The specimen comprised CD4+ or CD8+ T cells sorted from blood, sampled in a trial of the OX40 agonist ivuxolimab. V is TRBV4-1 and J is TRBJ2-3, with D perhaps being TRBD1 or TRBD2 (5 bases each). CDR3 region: CASSQMVGGTDTQYF. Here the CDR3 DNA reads TGCGCCAGCAGCCAAATGGTGGGGGGCACAGATACGCAGTATTTT.